This T cell receptor (beta chain) was obtained from a study of blood T cell repertoires in COVID-19. The data were produced by immunoSEQ multiplex PCR, yet TCRdb's version contains in-frame clones alone and is incomplete. Seen here are fewer than 130,000 clones, more than 75% observed once, and the top ten hold around 2.2%. The receptor was derived from a human donor in a cohort sampled during active COVID-19. Source material: peripheral blood.

This CDR3 is CASSESGTSGEQFF. The CDR3 DNA reads as TGTGCCAGCAGTGAATCCGGGACTAGCGGGGAGCAGTTCTTC. The gene calls are TRBV28 and TRBJ2-1; 12 bases agree with TRBD2. Trimming at V came to 5 bases and at J to 10 bases, leaving 6 bases not matched to a gene. Germline V CDR1 and CDR2: MDHEN, SYDVKM. The CDR3 sequence is 14 residues long.